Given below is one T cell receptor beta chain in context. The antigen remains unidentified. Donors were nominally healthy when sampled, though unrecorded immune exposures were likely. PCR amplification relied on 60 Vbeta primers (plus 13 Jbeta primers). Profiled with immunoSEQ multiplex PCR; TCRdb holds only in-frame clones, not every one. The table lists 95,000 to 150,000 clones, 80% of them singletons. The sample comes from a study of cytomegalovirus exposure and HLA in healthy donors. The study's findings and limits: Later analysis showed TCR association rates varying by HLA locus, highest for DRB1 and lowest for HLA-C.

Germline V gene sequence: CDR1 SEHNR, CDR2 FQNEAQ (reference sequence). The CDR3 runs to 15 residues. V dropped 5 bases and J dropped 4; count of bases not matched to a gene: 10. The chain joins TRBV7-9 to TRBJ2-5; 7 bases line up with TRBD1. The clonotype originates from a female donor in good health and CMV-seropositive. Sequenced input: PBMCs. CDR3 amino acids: CASSPARAGGETQYF. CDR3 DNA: TGTGCCAGCAGCCCCGCCCGGGCAGGGGGAGAGACCCAGTACTTC.